This TCR beta chain was sequenced for a study of T cells after yellow fever vaccination. About the research overall: Where fractions had low cell numbers, libraries were prepared from them with the SMART-Seq v4 Ultra Low Input RNA kit.

This clonotype was recorded at least ten times. As yet, its antigen is unknown. They built TCR cDNA with 5'RACE template switching, a step that put in a universal primer site and UMIs. MiXCR was run by TCRdb on the 5' RACE reads, yielding one entry per CDR3 protein. This sample has a few hundred thousand distinct CDR3 sequences, with approximately 3.5% found just once. Study-level points and caveats: Although the secondary response was weaker, it peaked faster, at day 5 versus 15. Post-booster reappearance was seen for most primary-vaccination clones (about 96% CD4, around 88% CD8).

The V and J ends lost 6 bases and 0 bases respectively, with 8 bases between them. Germline assignment: CDR1 DFQATT and CDR2 SNEGSKA (reference sequence). The CDR3 is 12 amino acids. This sample comprised PBMCs, obtained 15 days after the yellow fever booster vaccination. V is TRBV20-1 and J is TRBJ2-5, with D unclear. The clonotype was recovered from a man aged 18 to 29 who received the YFV17D yellow fever vaccine. CDR3 sequence (DNA): TGCAGTGCGTCGGACCACCAAGAGACCCAGTACTTC. Protein: CSASDHQETQYF.